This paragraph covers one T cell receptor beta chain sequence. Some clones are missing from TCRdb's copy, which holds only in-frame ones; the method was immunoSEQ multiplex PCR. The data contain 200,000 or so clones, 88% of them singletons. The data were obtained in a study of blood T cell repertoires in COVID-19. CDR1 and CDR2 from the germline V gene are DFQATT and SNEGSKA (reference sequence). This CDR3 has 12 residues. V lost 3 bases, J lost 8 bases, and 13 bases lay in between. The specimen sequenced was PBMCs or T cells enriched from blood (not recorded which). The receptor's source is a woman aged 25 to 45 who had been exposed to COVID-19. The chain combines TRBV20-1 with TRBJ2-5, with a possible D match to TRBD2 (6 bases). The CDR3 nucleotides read TGCAGTGCTAGTCGGGGGAGGTCAACCCAGTACTTC. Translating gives CSASRGRSTQYF.